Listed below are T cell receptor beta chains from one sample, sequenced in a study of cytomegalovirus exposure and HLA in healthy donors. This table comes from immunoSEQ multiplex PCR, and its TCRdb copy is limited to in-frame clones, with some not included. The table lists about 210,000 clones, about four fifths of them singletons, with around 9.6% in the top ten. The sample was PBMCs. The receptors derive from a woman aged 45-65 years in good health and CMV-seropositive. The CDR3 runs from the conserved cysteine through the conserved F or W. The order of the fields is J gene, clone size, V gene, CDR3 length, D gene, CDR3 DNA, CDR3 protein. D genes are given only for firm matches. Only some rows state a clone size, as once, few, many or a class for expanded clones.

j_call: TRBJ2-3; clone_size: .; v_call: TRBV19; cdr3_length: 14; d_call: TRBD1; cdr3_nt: TGTGCCAGTAGTATGACAGGGGAGACAGATACGCAGTATTTT; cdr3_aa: CASSMTGETDTQYF
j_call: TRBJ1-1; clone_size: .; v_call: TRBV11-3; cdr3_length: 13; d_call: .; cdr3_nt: TGTGCCAGCAGCCCGTCTCGGGGGACTGAAGCTTTCTTT; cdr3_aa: CASSPSRGTEAFF
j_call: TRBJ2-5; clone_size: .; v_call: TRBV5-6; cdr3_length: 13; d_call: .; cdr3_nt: TGTGCCAGCAGCTTCGCCTCCGGGAAGACCCAGTACTTC; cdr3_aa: CASSFASGKTQYF
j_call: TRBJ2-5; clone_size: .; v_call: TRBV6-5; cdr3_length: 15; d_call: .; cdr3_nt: TGTGCCAGCAGTTATACTCAGGGTGGGCTGGAGACCCAGTACTTC; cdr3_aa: CASSYTQGGLETQYF
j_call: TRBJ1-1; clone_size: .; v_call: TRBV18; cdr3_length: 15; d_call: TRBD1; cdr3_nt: TGTGCCAGCTCACCGGCCGGGACAGGGGGCACTGAAGCTTTCTTT; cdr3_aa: CASSPAGTGGTEAFF
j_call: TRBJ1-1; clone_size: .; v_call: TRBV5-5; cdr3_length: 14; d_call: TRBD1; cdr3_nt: TGTGCCAGCAGCGAGGGACAGGGGGTCACTGAAGCTTTCTTT; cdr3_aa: CASSEGQGVTEAFF
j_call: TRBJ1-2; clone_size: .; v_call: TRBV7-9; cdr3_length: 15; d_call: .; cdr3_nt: TGTGCCAGCAGCCCTGTAGTTGGGCGCGACTATGGCTACACCTTC; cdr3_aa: CASSPVVGRDYGYTF
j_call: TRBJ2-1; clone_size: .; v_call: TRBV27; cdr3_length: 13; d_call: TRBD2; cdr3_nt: TGTGCCAGCAGTCCCGCGGGGAGGGTAGCTCCGTTCTTC; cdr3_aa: CASSPAGRVAPFF
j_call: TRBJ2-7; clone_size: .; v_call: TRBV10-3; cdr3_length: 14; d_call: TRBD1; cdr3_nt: TGTGCCATCAGTCAGACAGGGATTGCCTACGAGCAGTACTTC; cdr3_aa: CAISQTGIAYEQYF
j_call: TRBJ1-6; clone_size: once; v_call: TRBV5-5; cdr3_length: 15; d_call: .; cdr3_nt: TGTGCCAGCAGTTACTATGCAGGGAAAGGTTCACCCCTCCACTTT; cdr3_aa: CASSYYAGKGSPLHF
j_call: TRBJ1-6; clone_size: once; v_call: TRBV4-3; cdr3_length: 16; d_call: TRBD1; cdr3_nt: TGCGCCAGCAGCCGCCAGGCGAGACAGGGATTAGCGGCCCTCCACTTT; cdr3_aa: CASSRQARQGLAALHF
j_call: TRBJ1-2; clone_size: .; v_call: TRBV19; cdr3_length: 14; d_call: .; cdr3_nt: TGTGCCAGTAGTATAGCAACAGCCTCCTGGGGCTACACCTTC; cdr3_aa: CASSIATASWGYTF
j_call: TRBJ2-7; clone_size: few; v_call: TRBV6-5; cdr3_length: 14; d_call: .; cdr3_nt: TGTGCCAGCAGTTACTCGAGGGTTCCCTACGAGCAGTACTTC; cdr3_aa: CASSYSRVPYEQYF
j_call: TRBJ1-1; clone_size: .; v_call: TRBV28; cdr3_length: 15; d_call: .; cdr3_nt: TGTGCCAGCAGCCGTATCGGCAGGGGTATCACTGAAGCTTTCTTT; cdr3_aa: CASSRIGRGITEAFF
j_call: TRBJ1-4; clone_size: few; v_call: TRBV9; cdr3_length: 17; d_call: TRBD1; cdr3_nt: TGTGCCAGCAGCGCAACCGGGACAGGGCTCGGCGATGAAAAACTGTTTTTT; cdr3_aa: CASSATGTGLGDEKLFF
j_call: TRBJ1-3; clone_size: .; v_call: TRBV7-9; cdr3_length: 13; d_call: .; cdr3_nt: TGTGCCAGCAGCCAAGGGGGTGGAAACACCATATATTTT; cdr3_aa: CASSQGGGNTIYF
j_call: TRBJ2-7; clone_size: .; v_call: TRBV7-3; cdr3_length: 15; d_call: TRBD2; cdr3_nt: TGTGCCAGCAGCTTAACGGGCGGGGGTCGCTACGAGCAGTACTTC; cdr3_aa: CASSLTGGGRYEQYF
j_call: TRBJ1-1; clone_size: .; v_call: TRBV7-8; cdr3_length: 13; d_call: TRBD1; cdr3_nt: TGTGCCAGCAGCCCCGACAGGGTCACTGAAGCTTTCTTT; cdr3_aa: CASSPDRVTEAFF
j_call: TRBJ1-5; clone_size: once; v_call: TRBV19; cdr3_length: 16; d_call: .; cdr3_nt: TGTGCCAGTGAAAGACCGGGGGATGGGACCAATCAGCCCCAGCATTTT; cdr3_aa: CASERPGDGTNQPQHF
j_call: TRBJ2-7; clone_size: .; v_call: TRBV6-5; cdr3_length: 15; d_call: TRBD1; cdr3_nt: TGTGCCAGCAGTTACTCCGGGACAGGGGGCTACGAGCAGTACTTC; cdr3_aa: CASSYSGTGGYEQYF
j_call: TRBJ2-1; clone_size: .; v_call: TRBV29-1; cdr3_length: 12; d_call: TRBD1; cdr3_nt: TGCAGCGGTAACAGGGGGCGGGGGGAGCAGTTCTTC; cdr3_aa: CSGNRGRGEQFF